The 27 T cell receptor beta chains below all came from one sample that was sequenced in a study of beta chain features in type 1 diabetes. The investigators reverse transcribed all of the isolated RNA, so they sequenced expressed TCRB transcripts. TCRdb's copy holds only in-frame clones and misses some; the assay was immunoSEQ multiplex PCR. The sample yields more than 300,000 clones, 8% seen once. The specimen sequenced was central memory CD4+ T cells from blood. The receptors derive from a woman under 30 in good health.

This clone was found a few times. The chain employs TRBV28 and TRBJ2-1, with D unresolved. Germline V gene lookup returns CDR1 MDHEN and CDR2 SYDVKM. The CDR3 contains 14 residues. The V gene lost 7 bases and the J gene lost 2 bases, with 12 bases spanning the gap. CDR3 amino acids: CASMVGGTYNEQFF. The CDR3 nucleotides are TGTGCCAGCATGGTGGGCGGAACCTACAATGAGCAGTTCTTC. The complete variable domain, with remaining parts taken from reference TRBV28 and TRBJ2-1, reads DVKVTQSSRYLVKRTGEKVFLECVQDMDHENMFWYRQDPGLGLRLIYFSYDVKMKEKGDIPEGYSVSREKKERFSLILESASTNQTSMYLCASMVGGTYNEQFFGPGTRLTVL.

The table lists this clone with a few counts. The chain recombines TRBV7-2 with TRBJ1-5; D gene uncertain. The V gene lost 6 bases and the J gene lost 3 bases, with 9 bases spanning the gap. The germline V gene has CDR1 SGHTA and CDR2 FQGNSA. The CDR3 runs 13 residues. The CDR3, as DNA: TGTGCCAGCAGTCCTCGAGTCAATCAGCCCCAGCATTTT. Its protein is CASSPRVNQPQHF.

This clone was seen only a few times. This chain uses TRBV29-1 with TRBJ2-1; the match to TRBD2 covers 8 bases. With 6 bases clipped from V and 6 bases from J, the junction kept 4 bases outside the gene matches. Germline V lookup: CDR1 SQVTM, CDR2 ANQGSEA. The CDR3 is 12 amino acids. This CDR3 is CSVPSGFNEQFF. As DNA, the CDR3 is TGCAGCGTCCCTAGCGGGTTCAATGAGCAGTTCTTC.

This clone was seen only a few times. The chain combines TRBV7-2 with TRBJ2-1; 8 bases are shared with TRBD2. Germline-derived CDR1 and CDR2 are SGHTA and FQGNSA. V dropped 4 bases and J dropped 5; count of bases not matched to a gene: 4. This CDR3 has 14 amino acids. CDR3 bases: TGTGCCAGCAGCTCGGGACTAGGCAACAATGAGCAGTTCTTC. Protein: CASSSGLGNNEQFF.

CDR3 amino acids: CASSYGSTDTQYF. CDR3 nucleotides: TGCGCCAGCAGCTACGGGAGCACAGATACGCAGTATTTT. This sequence joins TRBV5-1 and TRBJ2-3, with no clear D. In germline, CDR1 is SGHRS, CDR2 YFSETQ. This CDR3 has 13 residues. Trimming cost V 3 bases and J 0 bases, with 5 bases left between them. Combining the CDR3 with reference TRBV5-1 and TRBJ2-3 gives the whole variable domain KAGVTQTPRYLIKTRGQQVTLSCSPISGHRSVSWYQQTPGQGLQFLFEYFSETQRNKGNFPGRFSGRQFSNSRSEMNVSTLELGDSALYLCASSYGSTDTQYFGPGTRLTVL.

This clone appeared a few times. Other DNA sequences in the sample encode the same CDR3. The rearrangement links TRBV7-9 to TRBJ2-7; D is ambiguous. V lost 1 base and J lost 6, with 7 bases in between. CDR3 length equals 12 residues. CDR1 is SEHNR and CDR2 is FQNEAQ in the germline V gene (reference sequence). Here the CDR3 DNA reads TGTGCCAGCAGCTTAGGCAGGTCCGAGCAGTACTTC. Amino acid sequence: CASSLGRSEQYF.

The genes are TRBV15 and TRBJ1-2; perhaps TRBD1 as D (6 bases). V was clipped by 5 bases and J by 7 bases, with 17 bases between them. Germline CDR1 LNHNV, CDR2 YYDKDF (reference sequence). The CDR3 contains 14 residues. The CDR3 region is CATSRSDRISGYTF. The DNA for the CDR3 is TGTGCCACCAGCCGCTCAGACAGGATTAGTGGCTACACCTTC. The variable domain in full, with the rest retrieved from reference TRBV15 and TRBJ1-2, is DAMVIQNPRYQVTQFGKPVTLSCSQTLNHNVMYWYQQKSSQAPKLLFHYYDKDFNNEADTPDNFQSRRPNTSFCFLDIRSPGLGDTAMYLCATSRSDRISGYTFGSGTRLTVV.

The J gene is TRBJ2-1, the V gene TRBV11-2, with 13 bases fitting TRBD2. The CDR3 runs to 15 residues. Germline loops: CDR1 SGHAT, CDR2 FQNNGV. V lost 6 bases, J lost 13 bases, and 12 bases stayed unmatched. The CDR3 protein is CASSSPGLAGSSQFF. DNA of the CDR3: TGTGCCAGCAGTTCTCCGGGACTAGCGGGGAGTTCTCAGTTCTTC.

The rearrangement uses TRBV6-5 and TRBJ2-1; TRBD2 is a possible D gene (6 bases). Between the trimmed V and J ends, which lost 7 bases and 12 bases, there was a span of 13 bases. This CDR3 comprises 11 residues. Germline V gene data show CDR1 as MNHEY and CDR2 as SVGAGI. CDR3 amino acids: CASTLAKRQFF. The CDR3 DNA sequence: TGTGCCAGCACCCTAGCGAAAAGGCAGTTCTTC.

Remarks on this clone: Other DNA sequences in this sample translate to the same CDR3. The chain carries TRBV27 and TRBJ1-2, with 9 nucleotides matching TRBD1. Germline lookup yields CDR1 MNHEY and CDR2 SMNVEV (reference sequence). J was trimmed by 7 bases and V by 5 bases; bases with no gene match: 5. The CDR3 runs 13 residues. The CDR3 is CASSTRDRVGYTF. The CDR3 DNA is TGTGCCAGCAGTACCCGGGACAGGGTTGGCTACACCTTC.

The chain joins TRBV13 to TRBJ2-3; D is unclear. The CDR3 spans 13 residues. CDR1 is PRHDT, CDR2 FYEKMQ, per germline (reference sequence). Between the trimmed V and J ends, which lost 4 bases and 8 bases, there was a span of 13 bases. The CDR3 region has the DNA TGTGCCAGCAGCTCCTCGCCCAGCCGTACGCAGTATTTT. Protein: CASSSSPSRTQYF.

The rearrangement uses TRBV14 and TRBJ1-4; D is unclear. This CDR3 comprises 13 residues. Germline-derived CDR1 and CDR2 are SGHDN and FVKESK. V lost 4 bases, J lost 8 bases, and 11 bases lay in between. In nucleotides, the CDR3 is TGTGCCAGCAGCCTGCGACTGAAAGAAAAACTGTTTTTT. Protein: CASSLRLKEKLFF.

This clone was seen more than once but under ten times. The V gene is TRBV7-2, the J gene TRBJ2-2, with D hard to call. With 2 bases removed from V and 0 bases from J, the gap between germline ends came to 7 bases. This CDR3 comprises 15 residues. Germline V gives CDR1 SGHTA, CDR2 FQGNSA. The CDR3 DNA is TGTGCCAGCAGCTTACTTACCCCGAACACCGGGGAGCTGTTTTTT. Amino acids: CASSLLTPNTGELFF.

This clone came up many times. This chain connects TRBV10-1 to TRBJ2-7; TRBD1 aligns across 7 bases. This CDR3 spans 10 amino acids. Trimming cost V 9 bases and J 4 bases; bases outside gene matches: 0. CDR1 and CDR2 (germline): WNHNN, SYGVQD (reference sequence). The CDR3 spells CARTGYEQYF. In nucleotides, the CDR3 is TGCGCCAGGACAGGGTACGAGCAGTACTTC.

The V gene is TRBV11-2, the J gene TRBJ2-1; TRBD2 matches at 7 bases. Germline V gives CDR1 SGHAT, CDR2 FQNNGV. The length of the CDR3 is 15 residues. With V trimmed by 3 bases and J by 7 bases, 9 bases remained unmatched. The CDR3 DNA sequence: TGTGCCAGCAGCTTCCGGCGGGAGACGGGGAATGAGCAGTTCTTC. Translated, it gives CASSFRRETGNEQFF. Combining the CDR3 with reference TRBV11-2 and TRBJ2-1 gives the whole variable domain EAGVAQSPRYKIIEKRQSVAFWCNPISGHATLYWYQQILGQGPKLLIQFQNNGVVDDSQLPKDRFSAERLKGVDSTLKIQPAKLEDSAVYLCASSFRRETGNEQFFGPGTRLTVL.

This clone has only a few counts. J is TRBJ2-1 and V is TRBV4-2; no clear D. Looked up from germline, CDR1 is LGHNA and CDR2 is YNFKEQ. V was pared by 3 bases and J by 0 bases, with 15 bases between. The length of the CDR3 is 17 residues. The CDR3 is CASSQRSARISYNEQFF. CDR3 nucleotides: TGTGCCAGCAGCCAGCGGTCAGCTAGGATCTCCTACAATGAGCAGTTCTTC.

The J gene is TRBJ2-1, the V gene TRBV7-2; 9 nucleotides match TRBD2. V was pared by 7 bases and J by 7 bases, with 11 bases of the junction left unmatched. This CDR3 is built from 15 residues. Germline V CDR1 and CDR2: SGHTA, FQGNSA. The DNA of the CDR3 is TGTGCCAGCACCCAGGGATCTAGCGGGATAAATGAGCAGTTCTTC. Protein: CASTQGSSGINEQFF. Based on the CDR3 plus reference TRBV7-2 and TRBJ2-1, the full variable domain is GAGVSQSPSNKVTEKGKDVELRCDPISGHTALYWYRQSLGQGLEFLIYFQGNSAPDKSGLPSDRFSAERTGGSVSTLTIQRTQQEDSAVYLCASTQGSSGINEQFFGPGTRLTVL.

This clone was counted between two and nine times. The chain links TRBV28 to TRBJ2-1, with D tentatively TRBD2 (5 bases). V shed 4 bases and J shed 8 bases, with 18 bases lying between them. The CDR3 is 15 residues long. CDR1 and CDR2 (germline): MDHEN, SYDVKM. The CDR3 here is CASSSRIDTRYEQFF. DNA of the CDR3: TGTGCCAGCAGTTCACGAATCGACACTAGATATGAGCAGTTCTTC.

This clone has just a few counts. This chain connects TRBV5-1 to TRBJ1-1; TRBD1 agrees at 8 bases. The J segment lost 6 bases and the V segment lost 0 bases, leaving 4 bases of the junction unmatched. This CDR3 has 14 amino acids. From germline, CDR1 is SGHRS and CDR2 YFSETQ. This CDR3 is CASSLGQGSAEAFF. The DNA for the CDR3 is TGCGCCAGCAGCTTGGGACAGGGGAGCGCTGAAGCTTTCTTT.

A few counts support this clone. This sequence joins TRBV28 and TRBJ1-5, with 8 bases that match TRBD1. With V trimmed by 11 bases and J by 3 bases, 9 bases remained unmatched. The CDR3 is 14 amino acids. CDR1 and CDR2 (germline): MDHEN, SYDVKM. This CDR3 is CALATGGSNQPQHF. As DNA, the CDR3 is TGTGCCTTGGCTACAGGGGGATCCAATCAGCCCCAGCATTTT.

This clone showed up just a few times. V gene TRBV20-1 combines with J gene TRBJ1-1, with D perhaps matching TRBD1 (6 bases). The germline CDR1 and CDR2 sequences are DFQATT and SNEGSKA (reference sequence). V shed 2 bases and J shed 5 bases, with 6 bases lying between them. This CDR3 has 11 residues. CDR3 in DNA: TGCAGTGCTAGACAGGGGACTGAAGCTTTCTTT. It specifies CSARQGTEAFF.

This CDR3 reads CASSSSGANYGYTF. The CDR3 bases are TGTGCCAGCAGTTCCTCCGGGGCCAACTATGGCTACACCTTC. V is TRBV28 and J is TRBJ1-2; a weak D match, TRBD1 (5 bases). Trimming left V 4 bases short and J 2 bases short, with 11 bases between. This CDR3 region has 14 residues. CDR1 and CDR2 (germline): MDHEN, SYDVKM.

This clone was seen a handful of times. DNA for the CDR3: TGTGCCAGCAGCGGGGTCTTAGGCGGGAAGAGCTCCTACAATGAGCAGTTCTTC. This encodes CASSGVLGGKSSYNEQFF. This chain connects TRBV5-6 to TRBJ2-1, with a possible D match to TRBD2 (6 bases). Trimming removed 4 bases at V and 0 bases at J, with 20 bases between. The CDR3 loop spans 18 amino acids. Per the germline V gene, CDR1 is SGHDT and CDR2 is YYEEEE.

The chain recombines TRBV6-6 with TRBJ2-2; possible D gene TRBD2, 6 bases. In germline, CDR1 is MNHNY, CDR2 SVGAGI (reference sequence). CDR3 size: 16 residues. The ends were cut back, 0 bases at V and 6 bases at J, with 14 bases in the middle. The CDR3 protein is CASSYSAGRGAGELFF. CDR3 nucleotides: TGTGCCAGCAGTTACTCTGCGGGGAGAGGAGCCGGGGAGCTGTTTTTT.

The chain couples TRBV5-5 to TRBJ2-7, with a weak D call TRBD2 (6 bases). Germline V gene data show CDR1 as SGHKS and CDR2 as YYEKEE (reference sequence). V lost 5 bases, J lost 5 bases, and 14 bases lay in between. The length of the CDR3 is 13 residues. The CDR3 loop reads CASRPGLWDEQYF. CDR3 DNA sequence: TGTGCCAGCAGGCCGGGACTGTGGGACGAGCAGTACTTC.

This clone was recorded at least ten times. The chain couples TRBV16 to TRBJ1-4; no clear D gene. The germline gives CDR1 KGHSY, CDR2 FQNENV. This CDR3 comprises 14 residues. V lost 0 bases and J lost 6, with 8 bases in between. The CDR3 DNA follows: TGTGCCAGCAGCCAATCAGGCCAGGATGAAAAACTGTTTTTT. This translates into CASSQSGQDEKLFF.

In the case of this clone: Other DNA sequences in this specimen translate into the identical CDR3. The V call is TRBV29-1, the J call TRBJ2-2, with D possibly matching TRBD1 (6 bases). Germline lookup yields CDR1 SQVTM and CDR2 ANQGSEA. V lost 6 bases and J lost 6, with 14 bases in between. The CDR3 has 13 amino acids. CDR3 sequence (DNA): TGCAGCGTAAACCAGGGGTTGGCCGGGGAGCTGTTTTTT. It specifies CSVNQGLAGELFF.